This entry features one T cell receptor (beta chain) sequence. It has no known antigen specificity. There are no base qualities to consult, and no much larger clone falls within one base. The record originates from a study of response to subunit inactivated influenza vaccine (dated by TCRdb to 2016 to 2019). Regarding the study in general: The study used deep quantitative T cell receptor repertoire profiling to track responses to a trivalent subunit inactivated influenza vaccine.

Findings and caveats that apply to the study as a whole: The authors suggested that each seasonal influenza vaccination may recruit only a limited number of new T cells.

The germline ends are 10 bases apart after V is trimmed by 2 bases and J by 0 bases. According to the germline V gene, CDR1 reads SGHTA and CDR2 reads FQGNSA. CDR3 length: 15 amino acids, cysteine to phenylalanine. Only the CDR3 part of the read is kept: 45 bases, read in frame from the first base. Library creation used RT-PCR. This sample was sequenced with an Illumina HiSeq 2500. Using fastp trimming at Q25 and MiXCR clonotype assembly, TCRdb reanalyzed the public sequencing data and kept in-frame beta chains. Every CDR3 protein is listed once, alongside the most common genes and DNA of its rows. Within this sample are 500,000 or so distinct CDR3 sequences, with 16% of them counted one time only. In total, the top ten clones hold 3% of the sample.

In this chain, TRBV7-2 is recombined with TRBJ1-1, with the identity of the D gene unclear. Sequenced here: CD4+ T cells sorted from PBMCs, sampled approximately 25 months after vaccination. The sequence was obtained from a man between 50 and 75 years old who received an inactivated influenza vaccine. Donor details come from another sample of the same person, matched by shared clones. In nucleotide form, the sequence is TGTGCCAGCAGCTTAAGAGGTGAAGTGAACACTGAAGCTTTCTTT. It codes for CASSLRGEVNTEAFF. Outside the CDR3, residues come from the reference TRBV7-2 and TRBJ1-1 proteins, so the full variable domain is: GAGVSQSPSNKVTEKGKDVELRCDPISGHTALYWYRQSLGQGLEFLIYFQGNSAPDKSGLPSDRFSAERTGGSVSTLTIQRTQQEDSAVYLCASSLRGEVNTEAFFGQGTRLTVV.